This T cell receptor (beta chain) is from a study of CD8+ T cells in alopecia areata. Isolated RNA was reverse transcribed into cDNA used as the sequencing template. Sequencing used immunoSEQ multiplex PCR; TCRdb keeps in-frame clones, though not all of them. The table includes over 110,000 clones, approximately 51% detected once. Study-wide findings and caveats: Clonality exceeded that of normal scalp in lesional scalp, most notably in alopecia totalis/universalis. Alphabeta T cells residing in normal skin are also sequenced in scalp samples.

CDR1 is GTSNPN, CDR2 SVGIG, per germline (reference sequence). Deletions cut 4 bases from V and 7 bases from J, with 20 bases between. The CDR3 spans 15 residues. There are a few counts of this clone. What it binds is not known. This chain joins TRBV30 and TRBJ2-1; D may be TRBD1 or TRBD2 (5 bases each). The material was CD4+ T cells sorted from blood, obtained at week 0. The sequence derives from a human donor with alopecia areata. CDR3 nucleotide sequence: TGTGCCTGGACGGGGCCTCCGACCCTACAGAATGAGCAGTTCTTC. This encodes CAWTGPPTLQNEQFF.